The 18 T cell receptor beta chains below come from one sample, sequenced in a study of cytomegalovirus exposure and HLA in healthy donors. Assay used: immunoSEQ multiplex PCR; TCRdb lists only in-frame clones, some missing. The data show around 300,000 clones, approximately 83% seen once. Sequenced sample: PBMCs. The receptors originated from a woman aged 18-29 years in good health and CMV-seronegative.

V gene TRBV19 combines with J gene TRBJ2-7; D perhaps matches TRBD2 (5 bases). Germline V gene data show CDR1 as LNHDA and CDR2 as SQIVND (reference sequence). Trimming cost V 5 bases and J 6 bases, with 20 bases left between them. This CDR3 comprises 15 residues. In nucleotides, the CDR3 is TGTGCCAGTAGTGTCGGAGGTGTTAGTATGGGCGAGCAGTACTTC. It translates to CASSVGGVSMGEQYF.

This clone was recorded a few times. This chain joins TRBV5-1 and TRBJ1-1; D is possibly TRBD1 (6 bases). Germline assignment: CDR1 SGHRS and CDR2 YFSETQ. V was clipped by 4 bases and J by 4 bases, with 11 bases between them. CDR3 size: 13 residues. The CDR3 here is CASSPPGATEAFF. Written as DNA, the CDR3 is TGCGCCAGCAGCCCGCCAGGGGCCACTGAAGCTTTCTTT.

The chain uses TRBV12-5 and TRBJ2-1, with a possible D match to TRBD1 (6 bases). The CDR3 contains 18 residues. V was trimmed by 2 bases and J by 0 bases, leaving 17 bases between them. Germline V gene sequence: CDR1 LGHNT, CDR2 FRNRAP. The CDR3 here is CASGLPPTGRSSYNEQFF. The DNA for the CDR3 is TGTGCTAGTGGTTTGCCCCCGACAGGACGAAGCTCCTACAATGAGCAGTTCTTC.

The chain has TRBV7-6 and TRBJ1-2, with 7 bases aligning to TRBD1. Germline assignment: CDR1 SGHVS and CDR2 FNYEAQ. Germline trimming cut 3 bases from V and 3 bases from J; bases unmatched to any gene: 7. This CDR3 contains 15 residues. CDR3 sequence: CASSLGRGRYYGYTF. CDR3 nucleotides: TGTGCCAGCAGCTTGGGCAGGGGGAGGTACTATGGCTACACCTTC.

The genes are TRBV10-1 and TRBJ2-5; TRBD2 matches 9 bases. The germline gives CDR1 WNHNN, CDR2 SYGVQD (reference sequence). Trimming took 0 bases from V and 2 from J; bases not matched to a gene: 1. The CDR3 covers 15 residues. The CDR3 loop reads CASSESLAGQETQYF. Here the CDR3 DNA reads TGCGCCAGCAGTGAGTCCCTAGCGGGGCAAGAGACCCAGTACTTC.

The J gene is TRBJ2-1, the V gene TRBV5-4, with TRBD2 matching 8 bases. The CDR3 contains 13 residues. CDR1 and CDR2 (germline): SGHNT, YYREEE (reference sequence). CDR3 amino acids: CASVGLVNNEQFF. The CDR3 DNA is TGTGCGAGCGTGGGACTAGTCAACAATGAGCAGTTCTTC.

V and J are TRBV28 and TRBJ1-2, with 10 positions matching TRBD1. V shed 3 bases, J shed 5 bases, and the junction held 3 bases outside the gene matches. Germline CDR1 MDHEN, CDR2 SYDVKM. The CDR3 runs 14 residues. The CDR3 protein is CASSFLDRGYGYTF. The CDR3 region has the DNA TGTGCCAGCAGTTTCTTGGACAGGGGGTATGGCTACACCTTC.

This chain links TRBV5-1 with TRBJ1-3; D unresolved. This CDR3 spans 16 amino acids. Trimming shortened V by 0 bases and J by 4 bases, and 14 bases separated the two germline ends. Germline V gene data show CDR1 as SGHRS and CDR2 as YFSETQ. The CDR3 DNA reads TGCGCCAGCAGCTTGGAGTTCAGGCGGGCCGGAAACACCATATATTTT. Protein product: CASSLEFRRAGNTIYF.

In this sample, this clone turned up once. The chain joins TRBV5-1 to TRBJ1-1; 9 bases align to TRBD1. The CDR3 sequence is 16 residues long. V was clipped by 3 bases and J by 0 bases; unmatched bases: 6. Germline V gives CDR1 SGHRS, CDR2 YFSETQ. The DNA for the CDR3 is TGCGCCAGCAGCTCGGGACAGGGAGCTTTGAACACTGAAGCTTTCTTT. This gives the protein CASSSGQGALNTEAFF.

V usage is TRBV2 and J usage is TRBJ1-5; 9 bases fit TRBD1. The CDR3 covers 24 residues. The germline CDR1 and CDR2 sequences are SNHLY and FYNNEI. J lost 0 bases, V lost 2 bases, and 26 bases had no gene match. For the CDR3, the DNA is TGTGCCAGCAGTGAAACCCCTTACGGACCCCGGACAGGGGAAAGGAGCTATAGCAATCAGCCCCAGCATTTT. Its translation: CASSETPYGPRTGERSYSNQPQHF.

CDR3 in amino acids: CASSYSGTVSYEQYF. CDR3 bases: TGTGCCAGCAGTTACTCGGGGACAGTCTCCTACGAGCAGTACTTC. This sequence joins TRBV6-5 and TRBJ2-7; 7 bases line up with TRBD1. The CDR3 is 15 residues long. The V and J ends lost 0 bases and 0 bases, in that order; junction bases with no gene match: 2. Germline V gene data show CDR1 as MNHEY and CDR2 as SVGAGI.

This clone occurred once. This chain joins TRBV7-6 and TRBJ2-7, with D possibly matching TRBD1 (5 bases). The CDR3 loop spans 14 amino acids. Germline V gives CDR1 SGHVS, CDR2 FNYEAQ. Trimming removed 5 bases from V and 0 bases from J, with 11 bases in between. CDR3 coding DNA: TGTGCCAGCAGCCCCAGACAGTACTCCTACGAGCAGTACTTC. It specifies CASSPRQYSYEQYF. The full variable domain, with the rest looked up from reference TRBV7-6 and TRBJ2-7, is GAGVSQSPRYKVTKRGQDVALRCDPISGHVSLYWYRQALGQGPEFLTYFNYEAQQDKSGLPNDRFSAERPEGSISTLTIQRTEQRDSAMYRCASSPRQYSYEQYFGPGTRLTVT.

The chain has TRBV28 and TRBJ1-1; D ambiguous. The CDR3 is made up of 12 amino acids. Trimming pared 2 bases from V and 2 bases from J, leaving 3 bases between. CDR1 and CDR2 (germline): MDHEN, SYDVKM. The CDR3 here is CASSLLNTEAFF. The CDR3 DNA reads as TGTGCCAGCAGTTTACTAAACACTGAAGCTTTCTTT.

V is TRBV5-1 and J is TRBJ1-2; D not certain. The CDR3 has 15 amino acids. Germline V gives CDR1 SGHRS, CDR2 YFSETQ. Between the trimmed V and J ends, which lost 0 bases and 0 bases, there was a span of 9 bases. The CDR3 nucleotides are TGCGCCAGCAGCTTGGGCCCTACAGCTAACTATGGCTACACCTTC. Amino acids: CASSLGPTANYGYTF.

The count of this clone is one. This chain uses TRBV10-1 with TRBJ2-2, with TRBD1 matching 9 bases. The V gene's germline CDR1 is WNHNN and CDR2 SYGVQD (reference sequence). This CDR3 has 16 residues. Trimming removed 3 bases from V and 0 bases from J; junction bases left unmatched: 2. CDR3 loop: CASSEQGATNTGELFF. As DNA, the CDR3 is TGCGCCAGCAGTGAACAGGGGGCTACGAACACCGGGGAGCTGTTTTTT.

The CDR3, as DNA: TGTGCCAGCAGCCTGTCCGGGACAGTTACCTACGAGCAGTACTTC. Translation gives CASSLSGTVTYEQYF. V gene TRBV7-9 combines with J gene TRBJ2-7; 7 nucleotides line up with TRBD1. The germline V gene encodes CDR1 SEHNR and CDR2 FQNEAQ (reference sequence). CDR3 length: 15 residues. V lost 5 bases to trimming and J lost 2 bases; unmatched junction nucleotides: 9.

The chain joins TRBV6-5 to TRBJ2-5, with 9 nucleotides matching TRBD2. J lost 2 bases, V lost 2 bases, and 6 bases had no gene match. Germline V gene lookup returns CDR1 MNHEY and CDR2 SVGAGI. This CDR3 has 16 amino acids. CDR3 amino acids: CASSYVLAGPQETQYF. CDR3 coding DNA: TGTGCCAGCAGTTACGTACTAGCGGGCCCTCAAGAGACCCAGTACTTC.

The table lists this clone with a count of one. The rearrangement joins TRBV7-9 to TRBJ2-7, with D possibly being TRBD2 (6 bases). V dropped 1 base and J dropped 2 bases, with 15 bases sitting between them. This CDR3 is 16 amino acids long. Germline CDR1 reads SEHNR; CDR2 reads FQNEAQ (reference sequence). The CDR3 DNA reads as TGTGCCAGCAGCTTAGGCGGGACTGTCCTAACCTACGAGCAGTACTTC. Its protein product is CASSLGGTVLTYEQYF.